These 18 T cell receptor beta chains came from one sample sequenced in a study of T cells in Graves' hyperthyroidism and ophthalmopathy. Authors of the study amplified TCR beta CDR3 regions from RNA transcripts. Carried out on the TCR CDR3, a first-round RT-PCR used the HTBI primer set. TCRdb reprocessed the multiplex PCR reads with MiXCR, giving one entry per CDR3 protein. The sample yields under 350,000 distinct CDR3 sequences, 15% to 20% seen once. Sequenced: blood. Receptors originate from a woman aged 50 to 60 with Graves' hyperthyroidism.

The chain is built from TRBV20-1 and TRBJ2-7; 8 positions match TRBD1. Per germline, CDR1 DFQATT and CDR2 SNEGSKA (reference sequence). The CDR3 covers 13 residues. With V trimmed by 4 bases and J by 5 bases, 7 bases remained unmatched. CDR3 in amino acids: CSAKDRVLNEQYF. The CDR3 DNA follows: TGCAGTGCTAAGGACAGGGTGTTAAACGAGCAGTACTTC.

The CDR3 nucleotides read TGTGCCAGCAGCTTAGGGATCTACTCTGGAAACACCATATATTTT. The encoded protein is CASSLGIYSGNTIYF. The chain uses TRBV7-2 and TRBJ1-3; D call uncertain. This CDR3 is 15 amino acids long. V was clipped by 1 base and J by 0 bases, with 7 bases between them. CDR1 and CDR2 from the germline V gene are SGHTA and FQGNSA. Drawing the rest from reference TRBV7-2 and TRBJ1-3, the complete variable domain is GAGVSQSPSNKVTEKGKDVELRCDPISGHTALYWYRQSLGQGLEFLIYFQGNSAPDKSGLPSDRFSAERTGGSVSTLTIQRTQQEDSAVYLCASSLGIYSGNTIYFGEGSWLTVV.

This clonotype showed up many times. The CDR3 loop reads CAWTPWSGRANEQFF. The CDR3 DNA follows: TGTGCCTGGACCCCGTGGAGCGGGAGGGCCAATGAGCAGTTCTTC. This sequence joins TRBV30 and TRBJ2-1; 10 bases agree with TRBD2. The CDR3 length is 15 residues. Trimming at V came to 4 bases and at J to 6 bases, leaving 9 bases not matched to a gene. In germline, CDR1 is GTSNPN, CDR2 SVGIG (reference sequence).

This sequence joins TRBV10-3 and TRBJ2-3; 12 bases align to TRBD2. Germline V gene lookup returns CDR1 ENHRY and CDR2 SYGVKD. CDR3 length: 19 residues. Losses at the gene ends were 4 bases for V and 0 bases for J; bases not matched to a gene: 11. This CDR3 is CAISVSLAGGRASTDTQYF. In DNA form, the CDR3 reads TGTGCCATCAGTGTTTCACTAGCGGGAGGCCGTGCTAGCACAGATACGCAGTATTTT.

This clonotype was recorded a few times. V and J are TRBV28 and TRBJ1-4; TRBD1 agrees at 7 bases. Germline V CDR1 and CDR2: MDHEN, SYDVKM. After removal of 3 bases from V and 2 bases from J, the junction contained 9 bases not matched to a gene. CDR3 length: 17 residues. DNA of the CDR3: TGTGCCAGCAGTTTCCGGGACAGCGGGCCGACTAATGAAAAACTGTTTTTT. It codes for CASSFRDSGPTNEKLFF. Combining the CDR3 with reference TRBV28 and TRBJ1-4 gives the whole variable domain DVKVTQSSRYLVKRTGEKVFLECVQDMDHENMFWYRQDPGLGLRLIYFSYDVKMKEKGDIPEGYSVSREKKERFSLILESASTNQTSMYLCASSFRDSGPTNEKLFFGSGTQLSVL.

V gene TRBV2 combines with J gene TRBJ2-3; TRBD2 aligns across 7 bases. CDR3 length: 15 residues. Germline V lookup: CDR1 SNHLY, CDR2 FYNNEI. Germline trimming cut 7 bases from V and 1 base from J; bases unmatched to any gene: 8. The CDR3 loop reads CASNLLGGGTDTQYF. CDR3 nucleotide sequence: TGTGCCAGCAACCTGCTGGGAGGGGGCACAGATACGCAGTATTTT.

The genes are TRBV28 and TRBJ1-5; possibly TRBD1 for D (5 bases). The CDR3 has 15 residues. V shed 7 bases and J shed 5 bases, with 18 bases lying between them. Germline V gives CDR1 MDHEN, CDR2 SYDVKM. The CDR3 bases are TGTGCCAGCACTTTCAAACTGGGGGATTATCAGCCCCAGCATTTT. Its translation is CASTFKLGDYQPQHF.

This clonotype has a count of ten or more. This rearrangement joins TRBV5-1 to TRBJ2-1, with D unresolved. Germline V CDR1 and CDR2: SGHRS, YFSETQ. There are 15 residues in the CDR3. V gave up 1 base and J gave up 0 bases, with 8 bases separating them. The CDR3 spells CASSLSASSYNEQFF. DNA of the CDR3: TGCGCCAGCAGCTTGTCGGCTAGCTCCTACAATGAGCAGTTCTTC.

This chain uses TRBV5-8 with TRBJ2-3, with 9 bases fitting TRBD2. The J segment lost 1 base and the V segment lost 2 bases, leaving 2 bases of the junction unmatched. There are 15 residues in the CDR3. The germline V gene encodes CDR1 SGHTS and CDR2 YDEGEE. The CDR3 nucleotides read TGTGCCAGCAGCTTCAAGCGGGGGGGCACAGATACGCAGTATTTT. This codes for CASSFKRGGTDTQYF.

This clonotype has a handful of counts. V and J are TRBV20-1 and TRBJ2-2, with 10 bases that match TRBD2. Germline CDR1 is DFQATT and CDR2 is SNEGSKA (reference sequence). CDR3 size: 13 residues. The CDR3 region is CVAAGGGTGELFF. The CDR3 DNA reads as TGCGTGGCAGCGGGAGGGGGCACCGGGGAGCTGTTTTTT.

The CDR3 coding sequence is TGTGCCAGCAGTTCAGGACTAGCGGGGGGCCCGTACCAAGAGACCCAGTACTTC. As protein: CASSSGLAGGPYQETQYF. This rearrangement joins TRBV3-1 to TRBJ2-5; 14 bases agree with TRBD2. J was trimmed by 0 bases and V by 6 bases; bases with no gene match: 9. Germline V gene data show CDR1 as LGHDT and CDR2 as YNNKEL (reference sequence). The CDR3 has 18 amino acids.

This clonotype was found many times. The V call is TRBV3-1, the J call TRBJ1-4; 9 bases are a match to TRBD1. This CDR3 spans 15 amino acids. Germline loops: CDR1 LGHDT, CDR2 YNNKEL (reference sequence). Losses at the gene ends were 3 bases for V and 4 bases for J; bases not matched to a gene: 3. The CDR3 DNA reads TGTGCCAGCAGCCATTCGGACAGGGGTAATGAAAAACTGTTTTTT. This codes for CASSHSDRGNEKLFF.

The genes are TRBV15 and TRBJ1-2; D remains unclear. Germline CDR1 and CDR2: LNHNV and YYDKDF (reference sequence). Trimming took 1 base from V and 5 from J, leaving 5 bases between them. This CDR3 has 12 amino acids. The CDR3 region has the DNA TGTGCCACCAGCAGAGGGGCTTATGGCTACACCTTC. Translation: CATSRGAYGYTF.

The V and J genes are TRBV19 and TRBJ1-5; D unclear. CDR1 and CDR2 from the germline V gene are LNHDA and SQIVND (reference sequence). The CDR3 loop spans 13 amino acids. V was pared by 7 bases and J by 0 bases, with 7 bases between. CDR3 sequence: CASTVHSNQPQHF. The CDR3 region has the DNA TGTGCCAGTACCGTACATAGCAATCAGCCCCAGCATTTT.

This clonotype was counted between two and nine times. V gene TRBV6-1 combines with J gene TRBJ2-1; D possibly corresponds to TRBD2 (6 bases). Trimming shortened V by 6 bases and J by 4 bases, and 16 bases separated the two germline ends. The CDR3 is made up of 15 amino acids. Looked up from germline, CDR1 is MNHNS and CDR2 is SASEGT. CDR3 amino acids: CASRQTSPRYNEQFF. The CDR3 DNA reads TGTGCCAGCAGACAGACTAGTCCGCGGTACAATGAGCAGTTCTTC.

This clonotype was picked up a small number of times. The rearrangement uses TRBV20-1 and TRBJ1-5; 10 nucleotides match TRBD1. CDR1 is DFQATT, CDR2 SNEGSKA, per germline (reference sequence). The V and J ends lost 0 bases and 6 bases, in that order; junction bases with no gene match: 5. The CDR3 loop spans 15 amino acids. CDR3 region: CSARDRTGGGQPQHF. DNA for the CDR3: TGCAGTGCTAGAGACAGGACAGGGGGGGGTCAGCCCCAGCATTTT.

This chain joins TRBV20-1 and TRBJ2-2; 14 bases line up with TRBD2. The V and J ends lost 5 bases and 5 bases, in that order; junction bases with no gene match: 13. The CDR3 has 18 residues. Germline CDR1 and CDR2: DFQATT and SNEGSKA (reference sequence). This CDR3 is CSAPPTSGGGIGTGELFF. The CDR3 coding sequence is TGCAGTGCTCCACCGACTAGCGGGGGGGGGATTGGGACCGGGGAGCTGTTTTTT.

This clonotype came up many times. The chain recombines TRBV6-1 with TRBJ1-1, with D uncertain. Per germline, CDR1 MNHNS and CDR2 SASEGT. Trimming removed 3 bases from V and 2 bases from J, with 10 bases in between. The CDR3 length is 14 residues. CDR3 region: CASSDPGGNTEAFF. The CDR3 DNA reads TGTGCCAGCAGTGACCCCGGAGGCAACACTGAAGCTTTCTTT.